The TCR beta chain described here comes from a study of OX40 agonist ivuxolimab in advanced cancers. Sequencing was performed with immunoSEQ multiplex PCR; in TCRdb, only in-frame clones are kept and a portion is missing. The data contain some 19,000 clones, about 70% of them singletons. This CDR3 has 13 residues. Germline CDR1 reads SGHDN; CDR2 reads FVKESK. V dropped 4 bases and J dropped 6; count of bases not matched to a gene: 5. The sample was CD4+ or CD8+ T cells sorted from blood, taken in a trial of the OX40 agonist ivuxolimab. This TCR was recovered from an adult with an advanced solid tumor such as melanoma, head and neck, liver or kidney cancer. V gene TRBV14 combines with J gene TRBJ2-7; 8 bases agree with TRBD1. The CDR3 is CASSRWTGSEQYF. The DNA of the CDR3 is TGTGCCAGCAGCCGATGGACAGGGAGCGAGCAGTACTTC.